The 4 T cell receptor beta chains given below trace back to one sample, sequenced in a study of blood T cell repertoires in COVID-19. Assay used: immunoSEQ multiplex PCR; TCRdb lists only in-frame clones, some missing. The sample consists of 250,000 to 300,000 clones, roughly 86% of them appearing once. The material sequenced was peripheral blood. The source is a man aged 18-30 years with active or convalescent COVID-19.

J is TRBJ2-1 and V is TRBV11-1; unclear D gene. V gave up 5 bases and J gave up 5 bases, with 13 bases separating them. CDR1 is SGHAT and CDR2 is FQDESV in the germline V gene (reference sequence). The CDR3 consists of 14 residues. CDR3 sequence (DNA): TGTGCCAGCAGCCACTGGCGTGAGGACAATGAGCAGTTCTTC. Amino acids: CASSHWREDNEQFF.

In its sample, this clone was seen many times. The DNA of the CDR3 is TGTGCCAGCAGTGAATCCTCCGGGACAGGGTCTTACGAGCAGTACTTC. As protein: CASSESSGTGSYEQYF. The chain has TRBV6-1 and TRBJ2-7, with 9 bases matching TRBD1. Losses at the gene ends were 2 bases for V and 4 bases for J; bases not matched to a gene: 9. The CDR3 length is 16 residues. Germline V CDR1 and CDR2: MNHNS, SASEGT.

CDR3 in amino acids: CASSQVLGQNTGELFF. The CDR3 DNA reads as TGTGCCAGCAGCCAAGTGTTAGGACAGAACACCGGGGAGCTGTTTTTT. The V gene is TRBV3-1 (or the pseudogene TRBV3-2), the J gene TRBJ2-2; TRBD1 might be the D (5 bases). This CDR3 is built from 16 residues. Germline-derived CDR1 and CDR2 are LGHDT and YNNKEL (reference sequence). The V end was cut by 1 base, the J end by 1 base, with 10 bases between.

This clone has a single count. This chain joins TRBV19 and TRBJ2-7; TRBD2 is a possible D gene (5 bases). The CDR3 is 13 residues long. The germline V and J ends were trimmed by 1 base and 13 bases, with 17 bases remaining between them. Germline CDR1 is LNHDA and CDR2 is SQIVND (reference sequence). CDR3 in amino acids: CASSIALRTPAYF. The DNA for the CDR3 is TGTGCCAGTAGTATAGCTTTACGGACTCCTGCTTACTTC.